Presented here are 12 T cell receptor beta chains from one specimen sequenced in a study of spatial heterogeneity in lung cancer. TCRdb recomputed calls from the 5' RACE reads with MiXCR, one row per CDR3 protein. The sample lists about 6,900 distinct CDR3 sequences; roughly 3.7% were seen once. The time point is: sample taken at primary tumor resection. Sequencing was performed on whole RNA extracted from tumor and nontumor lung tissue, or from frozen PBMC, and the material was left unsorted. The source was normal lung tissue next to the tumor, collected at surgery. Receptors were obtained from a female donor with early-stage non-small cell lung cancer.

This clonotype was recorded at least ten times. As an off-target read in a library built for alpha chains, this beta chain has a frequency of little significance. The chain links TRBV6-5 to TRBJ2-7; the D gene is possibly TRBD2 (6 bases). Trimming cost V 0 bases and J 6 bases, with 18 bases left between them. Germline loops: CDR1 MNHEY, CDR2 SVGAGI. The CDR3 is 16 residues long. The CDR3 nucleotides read TGTGCCAGCAGTTACTCGGAGGGATCATTTCGGGGCGAGCAGTACTTC. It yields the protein CASSYSEGSFRGEQYF.

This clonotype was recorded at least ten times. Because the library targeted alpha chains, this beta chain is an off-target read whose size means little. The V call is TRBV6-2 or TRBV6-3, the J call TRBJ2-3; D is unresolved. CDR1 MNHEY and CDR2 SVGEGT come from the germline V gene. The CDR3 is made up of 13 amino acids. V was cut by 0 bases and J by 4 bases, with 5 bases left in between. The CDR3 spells CASSYSAADTQYF. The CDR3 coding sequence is TGTGCCAGCAGTTACTCGGCGGCAGATACGCAGTATTTT.

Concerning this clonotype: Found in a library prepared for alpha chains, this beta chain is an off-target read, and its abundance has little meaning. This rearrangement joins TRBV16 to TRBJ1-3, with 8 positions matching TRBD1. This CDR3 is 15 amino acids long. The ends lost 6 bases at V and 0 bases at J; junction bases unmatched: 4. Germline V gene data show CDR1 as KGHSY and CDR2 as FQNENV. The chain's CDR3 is CASSHGTGSGNTIYF. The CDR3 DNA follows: TGTGCCAGCAGTCATGGGACAGGCTCTGGAAACACCATATATTTT.

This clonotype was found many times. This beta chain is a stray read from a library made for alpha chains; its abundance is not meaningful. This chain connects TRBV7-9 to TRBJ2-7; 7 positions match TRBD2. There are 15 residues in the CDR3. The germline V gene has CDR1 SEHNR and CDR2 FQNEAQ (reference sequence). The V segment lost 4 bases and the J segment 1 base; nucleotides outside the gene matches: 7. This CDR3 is CASSSGRGFSYEQYF. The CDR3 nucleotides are TGTGCCAGCAGCTCCGGGCGGGGGTTTTCCTACGAGCAGTACTTC.

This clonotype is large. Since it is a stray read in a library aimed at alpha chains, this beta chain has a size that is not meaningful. CDR3 amino acids: CSVLTGMETQYF. CDR3 in DNA: TGCAGCGTTTTGACAGGGATGGAGACCCAGTACTTC. This chain connects TRBV29-1 to TRBJ2-5, with 7 nucleotides matching TRBD1. The V and J ends lost 5 bases and 5 bases, in that order; junction bases with no gene match: 5. Looked up from germline, CDR1 is SQVTM and CDR2 is ANQGSEA. This CDR3 has 12 residues. Complete variable domain (other parts from reference TRBV29-1 and TRBJ2-5): SAVISQKPSRDICQRGTSLTIQCQVDSQVTMMFWYRQQPGQSLTLIATANQGSEATYESGFVIDKFPISRPNLTFSTLTVSNMSPEDSSIYLCSVLTGMETQYFGPGTRLLVL.

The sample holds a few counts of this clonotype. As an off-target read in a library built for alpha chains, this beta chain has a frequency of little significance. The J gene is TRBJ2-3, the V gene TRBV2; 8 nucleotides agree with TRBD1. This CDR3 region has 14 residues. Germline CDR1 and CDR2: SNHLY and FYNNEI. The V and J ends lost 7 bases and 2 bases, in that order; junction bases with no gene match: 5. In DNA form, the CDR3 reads TGTGCCAGCATACCGACAGGGGTCACAGATACGCAGTATTTT. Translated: CASIPTGVTDTQYF.

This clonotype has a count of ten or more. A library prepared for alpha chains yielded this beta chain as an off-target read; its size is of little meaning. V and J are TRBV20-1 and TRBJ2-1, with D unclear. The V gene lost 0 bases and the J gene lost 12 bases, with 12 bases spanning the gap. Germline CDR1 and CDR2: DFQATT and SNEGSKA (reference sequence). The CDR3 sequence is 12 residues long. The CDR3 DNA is TGCAGTGCTAGAGACTCGGATTCTGGGCAGTTCTTC. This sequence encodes CSARDSDSGQFF.

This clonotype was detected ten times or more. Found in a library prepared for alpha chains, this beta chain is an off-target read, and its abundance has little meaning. In nucleotides, the CDR3 is TGTGCCAGCAGCTTGGGACAGGAGGGCTCCTACGAGCAGTACTTC. Its translation is CASSLGQEGSYEQYF. V is TRBV5-4 and J is TRBJ2-7; TRBD1 or TRBD2 may be the D gene (6 bases each). This CDR3 has 15 residues. Germline V gene sequence: CDR1 SGHNT, CDR2 YYREEE (reference sequence). The V end lost 0 bases, the J end lost 0 bases, and 10 bases lay between the germline ends. The variable domain in full, with the rest retrieved from reference TRBV5-4 and TRBJ2-7, is ETGVTQSPTHLIKTRGQQVTLRCSSQSGHNTVSWYQQALGQGPQFIFQYYREEENGRGNFPPRFSGLQFPNYSSELNVNALELDDSALYLCASSLGQEGSYEQYFGPGTRLTVT.

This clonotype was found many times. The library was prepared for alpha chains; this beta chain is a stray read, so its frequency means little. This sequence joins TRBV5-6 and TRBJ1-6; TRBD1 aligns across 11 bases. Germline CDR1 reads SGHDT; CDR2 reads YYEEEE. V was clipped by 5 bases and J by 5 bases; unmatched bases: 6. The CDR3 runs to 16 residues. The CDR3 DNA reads TGTGCCAGCAGTCGGGACAGGGGGTCGGATAATTCACCCCTCCACTTT. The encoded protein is CASSRDRGSDNSPLHF.

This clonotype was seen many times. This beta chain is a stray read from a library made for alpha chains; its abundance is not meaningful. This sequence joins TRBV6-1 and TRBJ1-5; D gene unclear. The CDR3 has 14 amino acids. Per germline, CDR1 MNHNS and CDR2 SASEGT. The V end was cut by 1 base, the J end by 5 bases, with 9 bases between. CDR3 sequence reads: CASSEVSRDQPQHF. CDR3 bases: TGTGCCAGCAGTGAAGTGAGCCGGGATCAGCCCCAGCATTTT.

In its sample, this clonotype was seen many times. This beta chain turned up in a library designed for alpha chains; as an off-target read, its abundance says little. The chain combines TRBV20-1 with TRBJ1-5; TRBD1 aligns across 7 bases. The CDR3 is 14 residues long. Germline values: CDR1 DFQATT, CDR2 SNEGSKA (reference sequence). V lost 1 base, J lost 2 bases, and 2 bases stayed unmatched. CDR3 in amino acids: CSARGQGGNQPQHF. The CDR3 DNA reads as TGCAGTGCTAGAGGGCAGGGGGGCAATCAGCCCCAGCATTTT.

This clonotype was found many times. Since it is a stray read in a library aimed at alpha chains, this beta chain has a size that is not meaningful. The DNA for the CDR3 is TGTGCCAGCAGCTTATGGGGCCAGACTAGCGATGAGCAGTTCTTC. It translates to CASSLWGQTSDEQFF. The J gene is TRBJ2-1, the V gene TRBV7-2, with 8 bases matching TRBD2. Unmatched junction bases numbered 8, after V lost 2 bases and J lost 8 bases. The CDR3 sequence is 15 residues long. The V gene's germline CDR1 is SGHTA and CDR2 FQGNSA.